This TCR beta chain originates from a study of memory CD4+ T cells and cytomegalovirus serostatus. CDR1 and CDR2 from the germline V gene are MNHEY and SVGAGI. The CDR3 extends over 13 amino acids. V shed 4 bases and J shed 7 bases, with 8 bases lying between them. A remark on this clone: Its antigen is unknown.

The sort gate was single viable CD3+CD4+CD8-CD45RO+ cells for memory CD4+ T cells. Serostatus was set by detecting CMV pp150, pp28, p38, p52 IgG. Authors' analysis steps: After removing out-of-frame reads, around 2,000,000 distinct TCRbeta sequences remained. Sequencing used immunoSEQ multiplex PCR; TCRdb keeps in-frame clones, though not all of them. Clone size and V and J calls were adopted from that table, with D and trimming inferred from the DNA. The sample records around 49,000 clones, about 73% being singletons. Regarding the study as a whole: The CMV-associated TCR signature appears largely within the CD4+ memory repertoire.

This clonotype was obtained from an adult in good health and CMV-seronegative. Sequenced: memory CD4+ T cells from blood. The J gene is TRBJ1-6, the V gene TRBV6-5; the D is unclear. The CDR3 spells CASSSLRNSPLHF. DNA of the CDR3: TGTGCCAGCAGTTCGTTGAGGAATTCACCCCTCCACTTT.